Presented here are 28 T cell receptor beta chains from one specimen sequenced in a study of identical twins. One entry per CDR3 protein results from TCRdb running MiXCR on the 5' RACE reads. The top ten hold approximately 2.9% of the sample, which has 430,000 or so distinct CDR3 sequences, 20% to 25% seen once. The same data also contributed to another study, on T cells expressing NK-cell markers.

Sample: CD4+ T cells sorted from blood. These receptors all stem from a woman aged 18-29 years in good health.

The chain uses TRBV6-1 and TRBJ2-7; a possible D gene is TRBD2 (5 bases). Trimming took off 3 bases at V and 4 bases at J, with 7 bases between the two ends. Germline values: CDR1 MNHNS, CDR2 SASEGT. CDR3 length: 12 residues. The CDR3 nucleotides are TGTGCCAGCAGTGACACGGGATACGAGCAGTACTTC. Its translation is CASSDTGYEQYF.

This clonotype turned up a few times. V is TRBV21-1 and J is TRBJ2-1; TRBD1 is the table's D call and was not checked against the DNA. TRBV21-1 is recorded as a pseudogene. The CDR3 is 13 residues long. The CDR3 region is CASPGQESNEQFF. The CDR3 nucleotides read TGTGCCAGCCCGGGACAGGAGAGTAATGAGCAGTTCTTC.

The chain combines TRBV7-8 with TRBJ1-2, with D hard to call. The germline CDR1 and CDR2 sequences are SGHVS and FQNEAQ. The CDR3 spans 15 residues. The ends were cut back, 1 base at V and 3 bases at J, with 12 bases in the middle. The CDR3 protein is CASSLVMQDDYGYTF. The CDR3 coding sequence is TGTGCCAGCAGCTTAGTAATGCAGGATGACTATGGCTACACCTTC.

The rearrangement uses TRBV11-2 and TRBJ2-5; D is unclear. Trimming shortened V by 0 bases and J by 1 base, and 12 bases separated the two germline ends. This CDR3 is built from 16 residues. In germline, CDR1 is SGHAT, CDR2 FQNNGV. The CDR3 spells CASSLELRPFQETQYF. The DNA of the CDR3 is TGTGCCAGCAGCTTAGAATTGCGGCCTTTCCAAGAGACCCAGTACTTC.

This clonotype appeared a few times. The V gene is TRBV6-1, the J gene TRBJ2-4, with a weak D call TRBD1 (6 bases). Germline CDR1 MNHNS, CDR2 SASEGT. Trimming removed 5 bases at V and 0 bases at J, with 17 bases between. The CDR3 consists of 17 residues. CDR3 nucleotide sequence: TGTGCCAGCAGTCCTACAGGGATAGGGGTAGCCAAAAACATTCAGTACTTC. Translating it yields CASSPTGIGVAKNIQYF.

V is TRBV3-1 and J is TRBJ2-3; 8 nucleotides align to TRBD2. The CDR3 extends over 16 amino acids. Germline V CDR1 and CDR2: LGHDT, YNNKEL (reference sequence). The J segment lost 0 bases and the V segment lost 1 base, leaving 3 bases of the junction unmatched. CDR3 loop: CASSQAVAGSTDTQYF. In DNA, the CDR3 is TGTGCCAGCAGCCAAGCGGTAGCGGGGAGCACAGATACGCAGTATTTT.

This clonotype has a handful of counts. This chain uses TRBV6-1 with TRBJ2-2, with TRBD2 matching over 8 bases. The CDR3 runs 14 residues. Germline V gene data show CDR1 as MNHNS and CDR2 as SASEGT. J gave up 4 bases and V 7 bases, and 5 bases lay outside the gene matches. The CDR3 DNA reads as TGTGCCAGCAAGAAGCGGGGGTTCACCGGGGAGCTGTTTTTT. Protein sequence: CASKKRGFTGELFF.

This chain connects TRBV20-1 to TRBJ1-5; D possibly corresponds to TRBD1 (5 bases). V lost 7 bases and J lost 8, with 15 bases in between. Germline-derived CDR1 and CDR2 are DFQATT and SNEGSKA (reference sequence). The CDR3 extends over 12 amino acids. In DNA, the CDR3 is TGCAGTGTACGGGGCTTAGGAGAGCCCCAGCATTTT. Translating gives CSVRGLGEPQHF.

This clonotype has only a few counts. This chain connects TRBV3-1 to TRBJ2-5; D is perhaps TRBD1 (6 bases). Trimming took off 4 bases at V and 1 base at J, with 13 bases between the two ends. This CDR3 contains 15 residues. Germline lookup yields CDR1 LGHDT and CDR2 YNNKEL (reference sequence). CDR3 sequence reads: CASSPNRASQETQYF. CDR3 DNA: TGTGCCAGCAGCCCAAACAGGGCCAGCCAAGAGACCCAGTACTTC.

This chain connects TRBV30 to TRBJ2-2; D remains ambiguous. CDR3 length equals 13 residues. With 3 bases removed from V and 2 bases from J, the gap between germline ends came to 7 bases. Germline lookup yields CDR1 GTSNPN and CDR2 SVGIG (reference sequence). The CDR3 nucleotides read TGTGCCTGGAGGGAATTTAACACCGGGGAGCTGTTTTTT. Its protein is CAWREFNTGELFF.

The chain employs TRBV2 and TRBJ2-3; 8 bases fit TRBD2. V gave up 9 bases and J gave up 5 bases; unmatched junction bases: 10. Germline values: CDR1 SNHLY, CDR2 FYNNEI. CDR3 length: 14 residues. The CDR3 here is CARAAGGKGDTQYF. CDR3 DNA sequence: TGTGCCAGGGCCGCGGGGGGAAAGGGAGATACGCAGTATTTT.

In regard to this clonotype: A clone one base away is much larger, so this may be a read error. This chain links TRBV12-3 or TRBV12-4 with TRBJ1-1; no clear D. The CDR3 consists of 11 residues. V lost 3 bases, J lost 9 bases, and 8 bases lay in between. Written as DNA, the CDR3 is TGTGCCAGCAGTTTTCGTAAAAAAGCTTTCTTT. Translated: CASSFRKKAFF.

This chain joins TRBV12-3 or TRBV12-4 and TRBJ2-3; possibly TRBD1 or TRBD2 for D (6 bases each). The CDR3 runs to 15 residues. Trimming cost V 6 bases and J 3 bases, with 16 bases left between them. CDR3 coding DNA: TGTGCCAGCAGGGGGGCAATAGGGGGGACAGATACGCAGTATTTT. Protein sequence: CASRGAIGGTDTQYF.

This clonotype was seen more than once but under ten times. This chain joins TRBV20-1 and TRBJ2-5; TRBD1 is a possible D gene (5 bases). V lost 5 bases to trimming and J lost 4 bases, with 20 bases between them. This CDR3 contains 15 residues. The germline CDR1 and CDR2 sequences are DFQATT and SNEGSKA (reference sequence). The CDR3 nucleotides read TGCAGTGCTCCCCTGGGGCGGTCCAGTAGAGAGACCCAGTACTTC. Its translation is CSAPLGRSSRETQYF.

This rearrangement joins TRBV10-3 to TRBJ2-7; D may be TRBD1 (5 bases). The CDR3 has 14 residues. Looked up from germline, CDR1 is ENHRY and CDR2 is SYGVKD. Trimming stripped 2 bases from V and 2 bases from J, with 10 bases between. The CDR3 here is CAISEGHSPYEQYF. CDR3 sequence (DNA): TGTGCCATCAGTGAGGGACACTCCCCCTACGAGCAGTACTTC.

This clonotype appeared a few times. This chain joins TRBV5-1 and TRBJ2-2; 7 nucleotides match TRBD2. V shed 4 bases and J 8 bases; nucleotides not matched to a gene: 2. The CDR3 sequence is 12 residues long. Germline V gives CDR1 SGHRS, CDR2 YFSETQ. The CDR3 nucleotides read TGCGCCAGCAGCGCGGGAGCGGGGGAGCTGTTTTTT. Protein product: CASSAGAGELFF.

The table lists this clonotype with a few counts. The chain is built from TRBV29-1 and TRBJ2-5, with 8 bases identical to TRBD1. The CDR3 loop spans 14 amino acids. The J segment lost 4 bases and the V segment lost 2 bases, leaving 6 bases of the junction unmatched. CDR1 and CDR2 (germline): SQVTM, ANQGSEA. CDR3 sequence reads: CSVELDRATETQYF. The CDR3 DNA reads as TGCAGCGTTGAACTGGACAGGGCCACAGAGACCCAGTACTTC.

With regard to this clonotype: A much larger clone lies a single base off, so this may be a read error. The chain joins TRBV14 to TRBJ2-1, with D tentatively TRBD2 (5 bases). The CDR3 sequence is 13 residues long. From germline, CDR1 is SGHDN and CDR2 FVKESK. V lost 1 base and J 6 bases, leaving 7 bases between the germline ends. CDR3 protein: CASSQVRGNEQFF. The CDR3 region has the DNA TGTGCCAGCAGCCAAGTACGGGGCAATGAGCAGTTCTTC.

The chain employs TRBV10-3 and TRBJ2-7; maybe TRBD1 (6 bases). The CDR3 is made up of 12 amino acids. The V and J ends lost 4 bases and 5 bases respectively, with 9 bases between them. Germline CDR1 reads ENHRY; CDR2 reads SYGVKD. Written as DNA, the CDR3 is TGTGCCATCAGTGCAGGGGCCAACGAGCAGTACTTC. Protein: CAISAGANEQYF.

The chain combines TRBV20-1 with TRBJ2-1; D is ambiguous. Germline V lookup: CDR1 DFQATT, CDR2 SNEGSKA (reference sequence). Trimming cost V 6 bases and J 5 bases, with 8 bases left between them. The CDR3 has 11 amino acids. CDR3 amino acids: CSAYRDNEQFF. The CDR3 DNA is TGCAGTGCCTACCGCGACAATGAGCAGTTCTTC.

This clonotype turned up a few times. The chain is built from TRBV20-1 and TRBJ2-1; TRBD2 agrees at 15 bases. Germline values: CDR1 DFQATT, CDR2 SNEGSKA (reference sequence). The CDR3 has 15 amino acids. After removal of 5 bases from V and 7 bases from J, the junction contained 6 bases not matched to a gene. This CDR3 is CSAPGLAGGRNEQFF. In nucleotides, the CDR3 is TGCAGTGCTCCAGGACTAGCGGGAGGGAGGAATGAGCAGTTCTTC.

This clonotype came up a few times. The chain is built from TRBV12-3 or TRBV12-4 and TRBJ2-1; 8 nucleotides match TRBD2. V gave up 3 bases and J gave up 13 bases; unmatched junction bases: 5. The CDR3 sequence is 12 residues long. The CDR3, as DNA: TGTGCCAGCAGTTTCACCGGGACTAGTCAGTTCTTC. It codes for CASSFTGTSQFF.

This clonotype was counted only a few times. This chain connects TRBV5-1 to TRBJ2-3; D ambiguous. The CDR3 consists of 15 residues. From germline, CDR1 is SGHRS and CDR2 YFSETQ. The ends were cut back, 0 bases at V and 0 bases at J, with 8 bases in the middle. CDR3 amino acids: CASSLAQFSTDTQYF. As DNA, the CDR3 is TGCGCCAGCAGCTTGGCCCAATTTAGCACAGATACGCAGTATTTT. The entire variable domain, with the rest obtained from reference TRBV5-1 and TRBJ2-3, is as follows: KAGVTQTPRYLIKTRGQQVTLSCSPISGHRSVSWYQQTPGQGLQFLFEYFSETQRNKGNFPGRFSGRQFSNSRSEMNVSTLELGDSALYLCASSLAQFSTDTQYFGPGTRLTVL.

This clonotype showed up just a few times. This rearrangement joins TRBV6-1 to TRBJ2-3, with TRBD2 matching over 7 bases. The CDR3 runs to 17 residues. V shed 1 base, J shed 2 bases, and the junction held 9 bases outside the gene matches. Germline loops: CDR1 MNHNS, CDR2 SASEGT. The chain's CDR3 is CASSEGGASGITDTQYF. DNA for the CDR3: TGTGCCAGCAGTGAAGGTGGTGCTAGCGGAATCACAGATACGCAGTATTTT.

This clonotype was counted ten times or more. The chain links TRBV12-3 or TRBV12-4 to TRBJ2-2, with TRBD1 identical over 7 bases. J was trimmed by 7 bases and V by 3 bases; bases with no gene match: 5. The CDR3 totals 14 residues. In DNA form, the CDR3 reads TGTGCCAGCAGTTTGGGACAGCACCTCGGGGAGCTGTTTTTT. This gives the protein CASSLGQHLGELFF.

Many counts were recorded for this clonotype. The J gene is TRBJ2-3, the V gene TRBV7-9; 9 bases are shared with TRBD2. With V trimmed by 3 bases and J by 0 bases, 4 bases remained unmatched. The CDR3 runs 16 residues. Germline V lookup: CDR1 SEHNR, CDR2 FQNEAQ (reference sequence). The DNA for the CDR3 is TGTGCCAGCAGCTTCCTAGCGGGATCAAGCACAGATACGCAGTATTTT. It is translated as CASSFLAGSSTDTQYF.

This clonotype has just a few counts. The rearrangement links TRBV3-1 to TRBJ1-1; the D gene is possibly TRBD1 (5 bases). Germline V gene data show CDR1 as LGHDT and CDR2 as YNNKEL (reference sequence). The CDR3 is 12 residues long. V lost 1 base and J lost 11, with 11 bases in between. The CDR3 region has the DNA TGTGCCAGCAGCCAAGGCTTCCGGGGGGCTTTCTTT. This gives the protein CASSQGFRGAFF.

The CDR3 loop is CSAPGGAADTQYF. As DNA, the CDR3 is TGCAGTGCCCCCGGGGGGGCGGCGGATACGCAGTATTTT. The chain combines TRBV20-1 with TRBJ2-3; 8 bases line up with TRBD2. This CDR3 contains 13 residues. Looked up from germline, CDR1 is DFQATT and CDR2 is SNEGSKA (reference sequence). The ends lost 6 bases at V and 6 bases at J; junction bases unmatched: 8.